Listed below are T cell receptor beta chains from one sample, sequenced in a study of control samples from healthy donors and cancer patients. Profiled with immunoSEQ multiplex PCR; TCRdb holds only in-frame clones, not every one. This table holds about 120,000 clones, more than 70% found once. The sequencing input was blood. The receptors were sampled from an older woman in good health. Both conserved end residues are part of each CDR3. Fields, in order: J gene, V gene, clone size, D gene, CDR3 DNA, CDR3 protein. The D gene is left open where the match is weak. Clone size is stated in some rows and not others, as once, few, many or a class when expanded.

TRBJ2-3	TRBV10-3	.	TRBD2	TGTGCCATCAGGGCCCCGGAAAGCGGGGTGGGAGATACGCAGTATTTT	CAIRAPESGVGDTQYF
TRBJ2-2	TRBV6-4	.	.	TGTGCCAGCAGTGACGGAAACACCGGGGAGCTGTTTTTT	CASSDGNTGELFF
TRBJ1-5	TRBV28	few	TRBD1	TGTGCCAGCAGTTCCCCGACAGGGGGCAGGGGTCAGCCCCAGCATTTT	CASSSPTGGRGQPQHF
TRBJ2-5	TRBV18	.	.	TGTGCCAGCTCACCAAAAAGGTACCAAGAGACCCAGTACTTC	CASSPKRYQETQYF
TRBJ2-5	TRBV11-3	.	.	TGTGCCAGCAGCTTAGGCACTAGGGGCCAGGAGACCCAGTACTTC	CASSLGTRGQETQYF
TRBJ2-7	TRBV19	.	.	TGTGCCAGTAGTCCTCGCCGACAGCTCACCTACGAGCAGTACTTC	CASSPRRQLTYEQYF
TRBJ2-2	TRBV7-3	.	TRBD2	TGTGCCAGCAGCCGTAGCGGGAGAGACACCGGGGAGCTGTTTTTT	CASSRSGRDTGELFF
TRBJ1-1	TRBV29-1	.	TRBD1	TGCAGCGTTGCCCCGACCGGGGACAGGAAAGCTTTCTTT	CSVAPTGDRKAFF
TRBJ2-7	TRBV20-1	.	.	TGCAGTGCTTTGACTCAGGGTCAGCAGTACTTC	CSALTQGQQYF
TRBJ2-3	TRBV5-4	.	.	TGTGCCAGCAGCCCACCCCGAGGGGGGCCAGGCACAGATACGCAGTATTTT	CASSPPRGGPGTDTQYF
TRBJ1-6	TRBV12-5	.	TRBD1	TGTGCTAGTGGTTTGGCCCTGACAGGGGGAGATAATTCACCCCTCCACTTT	CASGLALTGGDNSPLHF
TRBJ2-7	TRBV27	.	.	TGTGCCAGCAGTTTATTTGGCAGGGCCTACTCCTACGAGCAGTACTTC	CASSLFGRAYSYEQYF
TRBJ2-5	TRBV5-1	.	.	TGCGCCAGCAGCTATCAGCCCCCGACCAGCCAAGAGACCCAGTACTTC	CASSYQPPTSQETQYF
TRBJ1-5	TRBV2	.	.	TGTGCCAGCAGTGTTTCGCATAATAGCAATCAGCCCCAGCATTTT	CASSVSHNSNQPQHF
TRBJ1-2	TRBV12-3/TRBV12-4	.	.	TGTGCCAGCAGCCCGCCGGGGGCGTCGGGCTACACCTTC	CASSPPGASGYTF
TRBJ1-4	TRBV9	.	.	TGTGCCAGCAGCGTACGGAGACGGAGCGAAAAACTGTTTTTT	CASSVRRRSEKLFF
TRBJ1-4	TRBV19	.	TRBD1	TGTGCCAGTAGTACCTCAGGGGGCCTGGCTAATGAAAAACTGTTTTTT	CASSTSGGLANEKLFF
TRBJ1-2	TRBV6-5	.	.	TGTGCCACCTCATACAGCTACAAGGACTATGGCTACACCTTC	CATSYSYKDYGYTF
TRBJ1-5	TRBV7-9	.	.	TGTGCCAGCAGCTTAGGGATCGGCAATCAGCCCCAGCATTTT	CASSLGIGNQPQHF
TRBJ2-7	TRBV5-6	.	.	TGTGCCAGCAGCTTGGTGGTTGGACACCCGGAGGGATACGAGCAGTACTTC	CASSLVVGHPEGYEQYF